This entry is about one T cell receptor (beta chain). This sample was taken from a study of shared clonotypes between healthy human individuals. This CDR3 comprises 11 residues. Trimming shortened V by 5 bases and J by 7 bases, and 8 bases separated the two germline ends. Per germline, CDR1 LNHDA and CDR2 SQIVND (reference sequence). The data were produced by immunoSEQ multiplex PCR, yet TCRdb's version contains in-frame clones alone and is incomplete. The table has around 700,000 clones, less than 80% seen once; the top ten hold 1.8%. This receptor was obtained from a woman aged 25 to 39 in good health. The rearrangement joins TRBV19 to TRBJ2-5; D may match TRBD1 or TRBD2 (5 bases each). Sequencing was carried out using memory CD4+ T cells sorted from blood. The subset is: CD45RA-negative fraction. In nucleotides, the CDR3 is TGTGCCAGTAGTGAGGGGCGGACCCAGTACTTC. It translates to CASSEGRTQYF.